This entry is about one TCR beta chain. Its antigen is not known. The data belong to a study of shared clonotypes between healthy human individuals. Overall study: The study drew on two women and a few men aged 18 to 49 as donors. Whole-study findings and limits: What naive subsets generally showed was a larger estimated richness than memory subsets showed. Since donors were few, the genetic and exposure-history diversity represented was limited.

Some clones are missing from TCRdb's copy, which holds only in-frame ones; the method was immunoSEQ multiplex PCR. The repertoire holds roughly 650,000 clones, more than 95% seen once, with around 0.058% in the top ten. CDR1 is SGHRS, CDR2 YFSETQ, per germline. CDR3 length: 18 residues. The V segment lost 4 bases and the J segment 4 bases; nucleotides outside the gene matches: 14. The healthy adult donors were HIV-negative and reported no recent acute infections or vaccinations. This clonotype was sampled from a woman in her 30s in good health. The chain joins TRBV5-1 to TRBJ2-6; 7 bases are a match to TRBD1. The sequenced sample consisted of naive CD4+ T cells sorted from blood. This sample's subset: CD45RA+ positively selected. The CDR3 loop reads CASSLSDRSRSGANVLTF. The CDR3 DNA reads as TGCGCCAGCAGCCTCTCGGACAGGTCCCGCTCAGGGGCCAACGTCCTGACTTTC. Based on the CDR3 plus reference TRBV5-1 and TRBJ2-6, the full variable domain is KAGVTQTPRYLIKTRGQQVTLSCSPISGHRSVSWYQQTPGQGLQFLFEYFSETQRNKGNFPGRFSGRQFSNSRSEMNVSTLELGDSALYLCASSLSDRSRSGANVLTFGAGSRLTVL.